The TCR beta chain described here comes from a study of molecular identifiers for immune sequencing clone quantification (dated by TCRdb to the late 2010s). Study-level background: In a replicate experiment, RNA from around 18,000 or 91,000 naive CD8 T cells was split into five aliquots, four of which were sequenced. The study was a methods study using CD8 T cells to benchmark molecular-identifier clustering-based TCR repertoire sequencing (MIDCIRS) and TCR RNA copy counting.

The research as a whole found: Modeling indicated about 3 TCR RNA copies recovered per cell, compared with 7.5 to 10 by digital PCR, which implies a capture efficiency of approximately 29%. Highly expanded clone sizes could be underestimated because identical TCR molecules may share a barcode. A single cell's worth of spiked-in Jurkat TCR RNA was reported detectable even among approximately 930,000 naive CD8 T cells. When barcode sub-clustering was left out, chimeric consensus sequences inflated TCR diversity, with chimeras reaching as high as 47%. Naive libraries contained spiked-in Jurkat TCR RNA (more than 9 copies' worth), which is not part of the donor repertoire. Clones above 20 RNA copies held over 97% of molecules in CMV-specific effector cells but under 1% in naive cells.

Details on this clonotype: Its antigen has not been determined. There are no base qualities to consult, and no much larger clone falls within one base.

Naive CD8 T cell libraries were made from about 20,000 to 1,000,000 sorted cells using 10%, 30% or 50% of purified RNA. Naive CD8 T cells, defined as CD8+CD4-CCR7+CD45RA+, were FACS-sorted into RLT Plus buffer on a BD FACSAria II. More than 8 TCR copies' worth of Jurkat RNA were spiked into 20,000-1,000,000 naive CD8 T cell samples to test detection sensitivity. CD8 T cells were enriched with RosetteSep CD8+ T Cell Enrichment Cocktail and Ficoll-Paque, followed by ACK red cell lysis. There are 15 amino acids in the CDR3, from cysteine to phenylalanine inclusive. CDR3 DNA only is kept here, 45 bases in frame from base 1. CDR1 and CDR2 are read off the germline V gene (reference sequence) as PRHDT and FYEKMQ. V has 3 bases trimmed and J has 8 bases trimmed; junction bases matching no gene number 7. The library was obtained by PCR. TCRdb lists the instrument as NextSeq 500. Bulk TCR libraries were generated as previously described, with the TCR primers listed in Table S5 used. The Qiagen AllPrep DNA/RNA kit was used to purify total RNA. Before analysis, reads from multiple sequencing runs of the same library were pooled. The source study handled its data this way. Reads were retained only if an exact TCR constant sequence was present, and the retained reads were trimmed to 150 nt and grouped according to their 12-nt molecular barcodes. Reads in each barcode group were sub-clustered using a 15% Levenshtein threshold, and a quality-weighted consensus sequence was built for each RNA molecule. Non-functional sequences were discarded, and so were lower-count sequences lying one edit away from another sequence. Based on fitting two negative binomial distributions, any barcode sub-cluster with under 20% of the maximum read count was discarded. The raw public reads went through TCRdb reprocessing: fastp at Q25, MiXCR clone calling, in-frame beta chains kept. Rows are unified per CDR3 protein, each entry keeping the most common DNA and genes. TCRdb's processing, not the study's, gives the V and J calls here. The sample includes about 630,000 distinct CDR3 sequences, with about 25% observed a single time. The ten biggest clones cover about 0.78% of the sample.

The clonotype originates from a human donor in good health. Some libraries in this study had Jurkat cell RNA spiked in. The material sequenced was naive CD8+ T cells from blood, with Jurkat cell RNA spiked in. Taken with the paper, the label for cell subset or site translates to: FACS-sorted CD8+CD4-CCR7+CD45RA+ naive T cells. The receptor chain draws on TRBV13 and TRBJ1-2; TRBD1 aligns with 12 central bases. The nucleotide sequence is TGTGCCAGCAGCTTCGGGACAGGGGGCATCTACGGCTACACCTTC. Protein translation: CASSFGTGGIYGYTF.